The clone carrying this T cell receptor (beta chain) was detected only a few times. Its specificity is not known. The data stem from a study of cytomegalovirus exposure and HLA in healthy donors. The CDR3 loop spans 16 amino acids. Trimming cost V 3 bases and J 7 bases, with 21 bases left between them. Germline CDR1 reads MNHNY; CDR2 reads SVGAGI (reference sequence). This PCR relied on a set of 60 Vbeta primers and 13 Jbeta primers. Assay used: immunoSEQ multiplex PCR; TCRdb lists only in-frame clones, some missing. This repertoire shows roughly 240,000 clones, around 80% found once; its top ten account for less than 0.6%. Points from the study as a whole: As immune exposure information, only CMV serostatus was available. In an earlier analysis, about 90% or about 30%: the productive usage of most TCR beta V segments. An ancestry cluster, one associated with Asian ancestry, reportedly showed fewer N-insertions than the approximately 670-donor mean in a later analysis. Rarity characterized most TCR sequences, yet some public TCRs appeared in many donors.

The specimen sequenced was PBMCs. The clonotype was recovered from a boy younger than 18 in good health and CMV-seronegative. V and J are TRBV6-6 and TRBJ1-1; TRBD1 is a possible D gene (6 bases). CDR3 amino acids: CASSYPGRGGIGEAFF. CDR3 sequence (DNA): TGTGCCAGCAGTTATCCGGGTAGGGGGGGAATCGGTGAAGCTTTCTTT.